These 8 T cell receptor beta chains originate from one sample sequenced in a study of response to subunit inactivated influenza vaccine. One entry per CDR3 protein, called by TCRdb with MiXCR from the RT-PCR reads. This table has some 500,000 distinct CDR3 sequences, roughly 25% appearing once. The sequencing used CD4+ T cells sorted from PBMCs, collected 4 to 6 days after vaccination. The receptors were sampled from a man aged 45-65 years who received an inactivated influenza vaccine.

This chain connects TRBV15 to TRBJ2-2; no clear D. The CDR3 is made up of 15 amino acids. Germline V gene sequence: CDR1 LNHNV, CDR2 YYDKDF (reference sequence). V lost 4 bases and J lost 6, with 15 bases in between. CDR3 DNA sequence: TGTGCCACCAGCACAGGCCTATCGGGCCCCGGGGAGCTGTTTTTT. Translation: CATSTGLSGPGELFF.

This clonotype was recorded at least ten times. In nucleotides, the CDR3 is TGTGCCAGCAGCCCGGGACAGTCCTATGGCTACACCTTC. It specifies CASSPGQSYGYTF. The V call is TRBV7-2, the J call TRBJ1-2; 7 bases align to TRBD1. Germline CDR1 SGHTA, CDR2 FQGNSA. V lost 5 bases, J lost 4 bases, and 4 bases stayed unmatched. The CDR3 consists of 13 residues. The variable domain in full, completed from reference TRBV7-2 and TRBJ1-2, reads GAGVSQSPSNKVTEKGKDVELRCDPISGHTALYWYRQSLGQGLEFLIYFQGNSAPDKSGLPSDRFSAERTGGSVSTLTIQRTQQEDSAVYLCASSPGQSYGYTFGSGTRLTVV.

The CDR3 spells CSAYRQGNQPQHF. CDR3 in DNA: TGCAGTGCTTACCGACAGGGGAATCAGCCCCAGCATTTT. V gene TRBV20-1 combines with J gene TRBJ1-5, with 8 bases fitting TRBD1. V trimming: 5 bases; J trimming: 4 bases; junction bases outside the gene matches: 4. CDR1 DFQATT and CDR2 SNEGSKA come from the germline V gene (reference sequence). This CDR3 is 13 amino acids long.

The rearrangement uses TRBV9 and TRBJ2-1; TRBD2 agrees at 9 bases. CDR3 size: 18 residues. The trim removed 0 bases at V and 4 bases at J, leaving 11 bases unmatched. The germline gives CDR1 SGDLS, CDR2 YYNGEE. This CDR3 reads CASSVEASGTVSYNEQFF. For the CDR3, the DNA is TGTGCCAGCAGCGTAGAGGCTAGCGGGACGGTCTCTTACAATGAGCAGTTCTTC.

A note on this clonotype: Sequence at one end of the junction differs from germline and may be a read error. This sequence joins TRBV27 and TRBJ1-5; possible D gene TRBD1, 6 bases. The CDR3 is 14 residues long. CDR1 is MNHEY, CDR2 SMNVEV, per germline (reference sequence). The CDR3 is CASSLSGGGQLQHF. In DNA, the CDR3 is TGTGCCAGCAGTTTATCTGGGGGCGGTCAGCTCCAGCATTTT.

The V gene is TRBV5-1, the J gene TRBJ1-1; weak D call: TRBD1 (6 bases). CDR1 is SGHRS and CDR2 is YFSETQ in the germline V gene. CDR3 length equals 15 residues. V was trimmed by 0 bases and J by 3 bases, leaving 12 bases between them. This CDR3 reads CASSLEPGADTEAFF. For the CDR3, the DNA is TGCGCCAGCAGCTTGGAGCCAGGGGCGGACACTGAAGCTTTCTTT. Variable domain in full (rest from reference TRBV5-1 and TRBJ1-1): KAGVTQTPRYLIKTRGQQVTLSCSPISGHRSVSWYQQTPGQGLQFLFEYFSETQRNKGNFPGRFSGRQFSNSRSEMNVSTLELGDSALYLCASSLEPGADTEAFFGQGTRLTVV.

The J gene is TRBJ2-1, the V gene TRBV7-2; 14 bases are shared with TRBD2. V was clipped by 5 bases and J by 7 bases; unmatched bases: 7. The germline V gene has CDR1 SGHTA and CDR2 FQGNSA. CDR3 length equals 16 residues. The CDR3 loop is CASSAPGLAGVNEQFF. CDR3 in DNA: TGTGCCAGCAGCGCCCCGGGACTAGCGGGAGTAAATGAGCAGTTCTTC. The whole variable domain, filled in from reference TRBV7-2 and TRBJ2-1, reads GAGVSQSPSNKVTEKGKDVELRCDPISGHTALYWYRQSLGQGLEFLIYFQGNSAPDKSGLPSDRFSAERTGGSVSTLTIQRTQQEDSAVYLCASSAPGLAGVNEQFFGPGTRLTVL.

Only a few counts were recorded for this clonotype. The CDR3 loop reads CATSRWGGSYNEQFF. In DNA, the CDR3 is TGTGCCACCAGCCGGTGGGGGGGGAGCTACAATGAGCAGTTCTTC. This chain connects TRBV24-1 to TRBJ2-1; 7 nucleotides agree with TRBD2. After removal of 7 bases from V and 3 bases from J, the junction contained 8 bases not matched to a gene. The CDR3 contains 15 residues. Germline V CDR1 and CDR2: KGHDR, SFDVKD.